The rows below give T cell receptor beta chains drawn from one sample of a study of blood T cell repertoires in COVID-19. Assay used: immunoSEQ multiplex PCR; TCRdb lists only in-frame clones, some missing. The table has roughly 75,000 clones, about 86% seen once; the top ten hold around a sixth. The source material was peripheral blood. The receptors shown here come from a man at least 80 years old in a cohort sampled during active COVID-19. Each CDR3 is given with its conserved first and last residue. The order of the fields is J gene, D gene, V gene, CDR3 protein, CDR3 DNA. A D gene is named only where the DNA matches it firmly.

>TRBJ2-2|TRBD1|TRBV19
CASSIGLGTDHTGELFF
TGTGCCAGTAGTATAGGGCTTGGGACAGATCACACCGGGGAGCTGTTTTTT
>TRBJ1-2|TRBD1|TRBV6-4
CASSAGGGYGYTF
TGTGCCAGCAGTGCAGGGGGCGGCTATGGCTACACCTTC
>TRBJ2-2|-|TRBV20-1
CSASPAGINTGELFF
TGCAGTGCTAGTCCGGCAGGGATAAACACCGGGGAGCTGTTTTTT
>TRBJ2-5|-|TRBV4-1
CASSQNQQRETQYF
TGCGCCAGCAGCCAAAACCAGCAGCGGGAGACCCAGTACTTC
>TRBJ1-3|TRBD1|TRBV6-5
CASSYNGQDSGNTIYF
TGTGCCAGCAGTTACAACGGACAGGACTCTGGAAACACCATATATTTT
>TRBJ2-3|TRBD1|TRBV7-2
CASSYGQAAFGTDTQYF
TGTGCCAGCAGCTACGGACAGGCGGCATTCGGCACAGATACGCAGTATTTT
>TRBJ1-4|-|TRBV29-1
CSVDVGAGEKLFF
TGCAGCGTTGATGTGGGGGCTGGGGAAAAACTGTTTTTT
>TRBJ1-4|TRBD1|TRBV5-1
CASGTGGANNEKLFF
TGCGCCAGCGGCACAGGGGGCGCGAACAATGAAAAACTGTTTTTT
>TRBJ1-2|TRBD1|TRBV5-6
CASSGLGTGQYGYTF
TGTGCCAGCAGCGGACTTGGGACAGGTCAATATGGCTACACCTTC
>TRBJ2-7|-|TRBV9
CASSVASGWSYEQYF
TGTGCCAGCAGCGTAGCGTCAGGGTGGTCCTACGAGCAGTACTTC
>TRBJ1-1|-|TRBV5-1
CASSPGRGAGNTEAFF
TGCGCCAGCAGCCCTGGACGGGGGGCAGGGAACACTGAAGCTTTCTTT
>TRBJ2-3|TRBD2|TRBV9
CASSPHSRRGDSTDTQYF
TGTGCCAGCAGCCCCCACTCAAGACGGGGGGATAGCACAGATACGCAGTATTTT
>TRBJ1-2|TRBD1|TRBV27
CASSLYRGQGYTF
TGTGCCAGCAGTTTATACAGGGGGCAAGGCTACACCTTC
>TRBJ2-1|-|TRBV14
CASSLGLSNEQFF
TGTGCCAGCAGCCTGGGACTCTCCAATGAGCAGTTCTTC
>TRBJ2-3|TRBD2|TRBV7-2
CASSLAGRGGSTDTQYF
TGTGCCAGCAGCTTAGCGGGACGGGGGGGTAGCACAGATACGCAGTATTTT